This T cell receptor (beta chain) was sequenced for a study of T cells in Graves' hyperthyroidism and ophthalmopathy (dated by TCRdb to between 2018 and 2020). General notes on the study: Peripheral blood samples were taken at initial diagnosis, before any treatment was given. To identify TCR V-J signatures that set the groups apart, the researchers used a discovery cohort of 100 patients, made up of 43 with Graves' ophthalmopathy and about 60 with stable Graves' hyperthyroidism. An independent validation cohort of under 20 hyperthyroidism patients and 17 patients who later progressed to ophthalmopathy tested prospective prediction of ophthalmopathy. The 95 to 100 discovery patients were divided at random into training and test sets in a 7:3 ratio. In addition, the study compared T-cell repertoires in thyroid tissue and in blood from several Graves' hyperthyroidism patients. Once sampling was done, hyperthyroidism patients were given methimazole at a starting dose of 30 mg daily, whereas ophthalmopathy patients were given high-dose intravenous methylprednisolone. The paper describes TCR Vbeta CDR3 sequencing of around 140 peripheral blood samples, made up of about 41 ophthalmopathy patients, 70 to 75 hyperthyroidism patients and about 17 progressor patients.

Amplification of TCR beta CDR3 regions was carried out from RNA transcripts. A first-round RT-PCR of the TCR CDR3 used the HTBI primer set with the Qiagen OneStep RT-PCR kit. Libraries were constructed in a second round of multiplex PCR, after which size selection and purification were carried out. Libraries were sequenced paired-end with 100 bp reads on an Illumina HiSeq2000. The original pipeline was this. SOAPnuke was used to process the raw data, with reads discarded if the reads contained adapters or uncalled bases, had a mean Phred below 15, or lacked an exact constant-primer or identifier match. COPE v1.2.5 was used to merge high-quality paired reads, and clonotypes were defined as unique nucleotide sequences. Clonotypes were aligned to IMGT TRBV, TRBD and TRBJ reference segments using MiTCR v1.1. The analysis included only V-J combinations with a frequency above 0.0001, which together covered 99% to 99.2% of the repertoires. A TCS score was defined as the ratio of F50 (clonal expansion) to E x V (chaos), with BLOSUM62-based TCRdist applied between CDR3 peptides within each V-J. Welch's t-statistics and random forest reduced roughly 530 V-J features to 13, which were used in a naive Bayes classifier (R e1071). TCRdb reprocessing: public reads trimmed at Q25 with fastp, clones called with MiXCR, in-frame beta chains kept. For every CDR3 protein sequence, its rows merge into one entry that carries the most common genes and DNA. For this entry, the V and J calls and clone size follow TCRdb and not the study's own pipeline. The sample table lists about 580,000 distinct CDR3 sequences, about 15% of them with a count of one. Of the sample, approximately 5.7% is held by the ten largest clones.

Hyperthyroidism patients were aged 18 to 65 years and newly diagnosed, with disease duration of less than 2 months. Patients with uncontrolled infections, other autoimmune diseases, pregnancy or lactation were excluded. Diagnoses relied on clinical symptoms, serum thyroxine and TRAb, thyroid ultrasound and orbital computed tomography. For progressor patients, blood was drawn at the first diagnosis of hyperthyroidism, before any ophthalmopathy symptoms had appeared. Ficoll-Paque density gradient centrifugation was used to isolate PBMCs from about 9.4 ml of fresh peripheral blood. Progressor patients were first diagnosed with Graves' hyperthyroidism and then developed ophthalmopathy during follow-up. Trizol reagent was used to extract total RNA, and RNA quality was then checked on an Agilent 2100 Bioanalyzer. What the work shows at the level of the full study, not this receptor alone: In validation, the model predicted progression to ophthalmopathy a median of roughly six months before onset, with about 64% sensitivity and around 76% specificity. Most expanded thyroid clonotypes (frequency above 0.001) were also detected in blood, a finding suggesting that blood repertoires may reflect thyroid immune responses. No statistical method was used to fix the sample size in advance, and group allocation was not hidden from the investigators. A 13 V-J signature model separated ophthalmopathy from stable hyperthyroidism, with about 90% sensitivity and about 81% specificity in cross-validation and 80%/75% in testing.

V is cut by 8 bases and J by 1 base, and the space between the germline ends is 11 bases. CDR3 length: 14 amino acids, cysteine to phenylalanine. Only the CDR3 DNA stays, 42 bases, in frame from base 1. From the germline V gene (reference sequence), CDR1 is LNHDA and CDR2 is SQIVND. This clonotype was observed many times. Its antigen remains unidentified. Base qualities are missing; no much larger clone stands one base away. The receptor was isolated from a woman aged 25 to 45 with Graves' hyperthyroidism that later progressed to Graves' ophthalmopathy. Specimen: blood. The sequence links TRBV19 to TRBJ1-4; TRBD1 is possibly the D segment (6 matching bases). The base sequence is TGTGCCAGTCAACCAGGGGTAACTAATGAAAAACTGTTTTTT. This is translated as CASQPGVTNEKLFF.